This T cell receptor beta chain appears in the sequencing data of a study of T-cell reconstitution after alpha-beta-depleted transplantation in children. Researchers prepared the TCRbeta library using unique molecular identifiers, the study reports. In TCRdb, the PCR reads were re-called with MiXCR into one record per CDR3 protein. The sample shows approximately 300,000 distinct CDR3 sequences, about 7.3% of them seen only once. Findings and caveats of the study: Expanded clones from the graft, numbering several hundred, reportedly supplied alpha-beta T cells about two months after transplant. One year post-transplant, T-cell counts and diversity were largely derived from T cells produced anew. Some patients' high day-60 TCRbeta diversity was attributed to recipient cells surviving conditioning.

This CDR3 region has 16 residues. V shed 3 bases, J shed 4 bases, and the junction held 9 bases outside the gene matches. Germline lookup yields CDR1 ENHRY and CDR2 SYGVKD. This clonotype was counted between two and nine times. Its antigen is unidentified. This TCR was recovered from a female patient between 2 and 15 years old who had a stem cell transplant for Fanconi anemia, so the T cells may come from the graft donor. Sequenced material: peripheral blood, taken 360 days after TCRalphabeta/CD19-depleted stem cell transplant. The chain combines TRBV10-3 with TRBJ1-2; 9 bases line up with TRBD1. CDR3 nucleotide sequence: TGTGCCATCAGTGAAGATGTTTTGGACAGGGGCTATGGCTACACCTTC. Translating gives CAISEDVLDRGYGYTF.